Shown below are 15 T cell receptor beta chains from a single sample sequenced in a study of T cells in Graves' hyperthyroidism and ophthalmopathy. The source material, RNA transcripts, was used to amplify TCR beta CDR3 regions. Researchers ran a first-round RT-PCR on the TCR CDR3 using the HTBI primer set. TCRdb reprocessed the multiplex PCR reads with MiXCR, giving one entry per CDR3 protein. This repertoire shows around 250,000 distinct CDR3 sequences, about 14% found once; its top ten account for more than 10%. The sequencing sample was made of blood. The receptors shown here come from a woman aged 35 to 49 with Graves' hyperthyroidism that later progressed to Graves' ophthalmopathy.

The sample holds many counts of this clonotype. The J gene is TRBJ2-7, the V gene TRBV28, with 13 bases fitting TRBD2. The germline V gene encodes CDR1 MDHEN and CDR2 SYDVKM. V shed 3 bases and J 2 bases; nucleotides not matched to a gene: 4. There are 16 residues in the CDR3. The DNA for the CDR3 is TGTGCCAGCAGTTTCGGGACTAGCGGGACCCCCTACGAGCAGTACTTC. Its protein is CASSFGTSGTPYEQYF. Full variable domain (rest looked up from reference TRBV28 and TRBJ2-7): DVKVTQSSRYLVKRTGEKVFLECVQDMDHENMFWYRQDPGLGLRLIYFSYDVKMKEKGDIPEGYSVSREKKERFSLILESASTNQTSMYLCASSFGTSGTPYEQYFGPGTRLTVT.

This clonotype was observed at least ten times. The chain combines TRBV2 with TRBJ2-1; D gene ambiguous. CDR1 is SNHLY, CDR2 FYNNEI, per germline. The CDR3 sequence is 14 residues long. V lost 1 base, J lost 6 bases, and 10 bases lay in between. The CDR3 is CASSEGLRVNEQFF. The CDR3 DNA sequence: TGTGCCAGCAGTGAAGGGCTAAGGGTCAATGAGCAGTTCTTC.

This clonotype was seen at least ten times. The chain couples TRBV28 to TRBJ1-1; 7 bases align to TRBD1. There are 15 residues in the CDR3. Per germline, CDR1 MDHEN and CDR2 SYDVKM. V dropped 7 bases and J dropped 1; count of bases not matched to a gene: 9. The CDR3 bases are TGTGCCAGCATACTCTCGGACAGGAGGAACACTGAAGCTTTCTTT. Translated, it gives CASILSDRRNTEAFF.

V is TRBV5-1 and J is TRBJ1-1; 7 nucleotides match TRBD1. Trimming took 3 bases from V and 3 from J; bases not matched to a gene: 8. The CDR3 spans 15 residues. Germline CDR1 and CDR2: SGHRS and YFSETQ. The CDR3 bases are TGCGCCAGCAGCTGGGGATCAACAGGGGACACTGAAGCTTTCTTT. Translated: CASSWGSTGDTEAFF.

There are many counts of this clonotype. DNA for the CDR3: TGCGCCAGCAGCTTATCGGGAGGGGCCTACGAGCAGTACTTC. Translation: CASSLSGGAYEQYF. V is TRBV5-1 and J is TRBJ2-7; 8 bases are shared with TRBD2. The junction had 3 bases not matched to a gene; V was cut back by 2 bases and J by 2 bases. This CDR3 has 14 amino acids. Germline V gives CDR1 SGHRS, CDR2 YFSETQ.

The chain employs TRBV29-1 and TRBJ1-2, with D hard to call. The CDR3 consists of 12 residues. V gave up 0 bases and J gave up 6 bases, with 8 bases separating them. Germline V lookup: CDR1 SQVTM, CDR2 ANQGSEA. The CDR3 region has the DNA TGCAGCGTTGAAGACTCCCCCAATGGCTACACCTTC. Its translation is CSVEDSPNGYTF. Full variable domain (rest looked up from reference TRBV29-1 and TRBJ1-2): SAVISQKPSRDICQRGTSLTIQCQVDSQVTMMFWYRQQPGQSLTLIATANQGSEATYESGFVIDKFPISRPNLTFSTLTVSNMSPEDSSIYLCSVEDSPNGYTFGSGTRLTVV.

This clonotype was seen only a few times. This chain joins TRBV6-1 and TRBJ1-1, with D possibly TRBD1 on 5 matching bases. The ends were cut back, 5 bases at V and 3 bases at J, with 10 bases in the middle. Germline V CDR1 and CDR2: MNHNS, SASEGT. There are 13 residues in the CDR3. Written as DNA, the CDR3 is TGTGCCAGCAGTCTCCGGACATACACTGAAGCTTTCTTT. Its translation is CASSLRTYTEAFF.

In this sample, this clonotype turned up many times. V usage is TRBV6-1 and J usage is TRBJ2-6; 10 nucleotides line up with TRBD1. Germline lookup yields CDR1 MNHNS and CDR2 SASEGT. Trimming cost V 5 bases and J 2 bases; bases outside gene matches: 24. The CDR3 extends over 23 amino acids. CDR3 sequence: CASSPLPPGQGTQRVPGANVLTF. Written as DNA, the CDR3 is TGTGCCAGCAGTCCCCTCCCTCCGGGACAGGGGACTCAGAGGGTCCCTGGGGCCAACGTCCTGACTTTC.

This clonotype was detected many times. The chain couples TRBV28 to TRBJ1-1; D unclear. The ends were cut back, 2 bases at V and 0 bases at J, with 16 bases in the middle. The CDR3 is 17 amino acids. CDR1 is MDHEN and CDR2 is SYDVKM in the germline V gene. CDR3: CASSLDKALTMNTEAFF. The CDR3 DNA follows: TGTGCCAGCAGTTTAGACAAGGCCTTAACTATGAACACTGAAGCTTTCTTT.

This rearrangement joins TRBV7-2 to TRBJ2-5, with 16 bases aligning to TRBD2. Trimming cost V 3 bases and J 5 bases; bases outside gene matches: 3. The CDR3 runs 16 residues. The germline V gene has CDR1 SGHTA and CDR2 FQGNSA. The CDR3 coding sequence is TGTGCCAGCAGCTTGGGACTAGCGGGAGGGCGTGAGACCCAGTACTTC. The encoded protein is CASSLGLAGGRETQYF.

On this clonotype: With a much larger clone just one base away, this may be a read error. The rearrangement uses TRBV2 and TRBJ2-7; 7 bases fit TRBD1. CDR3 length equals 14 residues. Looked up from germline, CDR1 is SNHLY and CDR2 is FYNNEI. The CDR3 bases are TGTGCCAGCCTTCCTAGGACAGGACCCTACGAGCAGTGCTTC. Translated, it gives CASLPRTGPYEQCF.

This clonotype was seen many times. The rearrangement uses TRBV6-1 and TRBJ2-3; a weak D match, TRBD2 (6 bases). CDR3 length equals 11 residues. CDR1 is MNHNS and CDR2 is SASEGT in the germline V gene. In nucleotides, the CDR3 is TGTGTCGCGAGTTGGGGGGAGAGGCAGTATTTT. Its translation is CVASWGERQYF.

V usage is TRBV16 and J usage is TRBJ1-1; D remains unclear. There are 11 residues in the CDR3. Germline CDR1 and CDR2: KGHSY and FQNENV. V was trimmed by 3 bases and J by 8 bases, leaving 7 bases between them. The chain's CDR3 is CASSQFGEAFF. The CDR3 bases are TGTGCCAGCAGCCAGTTCGGGGAAGCTTTCTTT.

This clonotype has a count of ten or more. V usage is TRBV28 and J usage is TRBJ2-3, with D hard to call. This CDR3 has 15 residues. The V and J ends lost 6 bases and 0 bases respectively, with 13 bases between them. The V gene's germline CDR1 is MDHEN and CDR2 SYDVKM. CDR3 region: CASRFDLGSTDTQYF. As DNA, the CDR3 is TGTGCCAGCAGGTTTGACCTGGGTAGCACAGATACGCAGTATTTT.

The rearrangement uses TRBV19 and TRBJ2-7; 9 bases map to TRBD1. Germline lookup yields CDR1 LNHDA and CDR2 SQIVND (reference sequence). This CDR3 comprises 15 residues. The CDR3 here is CASSTLRTGAYELYV. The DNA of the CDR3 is TGTGCCAGTAGTACCTTAAGGACAGGGGCCTACGAGCTGTACGTC.